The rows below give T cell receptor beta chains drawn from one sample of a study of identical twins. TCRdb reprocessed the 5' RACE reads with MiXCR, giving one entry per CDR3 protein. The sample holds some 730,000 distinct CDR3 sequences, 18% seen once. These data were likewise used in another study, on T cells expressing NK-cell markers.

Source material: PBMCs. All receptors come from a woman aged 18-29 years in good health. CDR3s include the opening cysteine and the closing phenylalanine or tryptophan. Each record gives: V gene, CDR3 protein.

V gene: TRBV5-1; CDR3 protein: CASSSAHRDRGHLETDTQYF
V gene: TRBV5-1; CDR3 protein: CDSSLGGQDYGYTF
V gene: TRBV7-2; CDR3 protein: CASSDRGSFSGANVLTF
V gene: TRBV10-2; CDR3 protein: CATGTSGRRVNNEQFF
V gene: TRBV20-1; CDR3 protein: CSARRQEPYEQYF
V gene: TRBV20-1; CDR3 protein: CSARSGSSEGETQYF
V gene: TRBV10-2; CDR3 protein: CASSPPTLDSYYGYTF
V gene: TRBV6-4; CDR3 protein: CASKAEASGSRELFF
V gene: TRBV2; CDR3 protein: CASCGQGFPLHF
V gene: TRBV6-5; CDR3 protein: CASSFRGRVGREQFF
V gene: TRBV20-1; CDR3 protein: CSARDYKRLQGKVEQYF
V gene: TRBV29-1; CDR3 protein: CSVRVVVRDEAFF
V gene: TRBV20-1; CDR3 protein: CSASGTGFSGANVLTF
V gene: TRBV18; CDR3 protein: CASSPYIEETQYF
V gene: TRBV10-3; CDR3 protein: CAITADSVSSGANVLTF
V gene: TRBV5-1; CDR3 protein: CASSPWASNNEQFF
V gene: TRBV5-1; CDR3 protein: CASGGQGNEQFF
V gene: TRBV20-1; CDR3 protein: CSAPNGVRVNQPQHF
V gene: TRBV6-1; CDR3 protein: CASSVPGSYNEQFF
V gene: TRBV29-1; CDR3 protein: CSVGVLGTEAFF
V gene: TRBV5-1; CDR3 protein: CASSLGQGGYNEQFF
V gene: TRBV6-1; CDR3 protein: CASSPTDLQPQHF
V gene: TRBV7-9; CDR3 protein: CASSIGSGGPGEQYF
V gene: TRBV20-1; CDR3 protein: CSAREDPRAGVEQYF
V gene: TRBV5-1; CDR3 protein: CASRAGGSTENTEAFF
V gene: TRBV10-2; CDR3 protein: CATRTGPMYQETQYF
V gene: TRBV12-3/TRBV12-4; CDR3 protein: CASGRQAGGTEAFF
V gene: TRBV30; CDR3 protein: CAWVGQPNTGELFF
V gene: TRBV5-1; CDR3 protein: CATNAGSGGSYNEQFF
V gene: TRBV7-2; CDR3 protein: CVSSLTGGRVEAFF
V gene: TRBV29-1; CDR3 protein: CSVLGDISGETQYF
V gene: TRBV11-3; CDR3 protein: CASSSPPRKDNEQFF
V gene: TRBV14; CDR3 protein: CASSPMRGGEEKLFF
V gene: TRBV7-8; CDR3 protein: CASSAAPPGPSGIQYF
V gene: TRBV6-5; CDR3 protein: CASSYAAYGDTQYF
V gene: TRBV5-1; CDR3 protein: CASSLAGGALNEQFF
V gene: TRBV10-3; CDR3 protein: CAISGAGPPHEQFF
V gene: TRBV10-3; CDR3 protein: CAISETGSTNEKLFF
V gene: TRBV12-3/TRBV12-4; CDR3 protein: CASNPDNEGETQYF
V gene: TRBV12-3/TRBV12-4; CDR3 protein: CASSRHEGGGNEQFF
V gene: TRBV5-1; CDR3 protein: CASSLPERVDTQYF
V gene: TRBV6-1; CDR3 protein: CASSVYQNTGELFF
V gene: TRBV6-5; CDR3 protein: CASNGGFGEAFF
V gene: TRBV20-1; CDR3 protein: CSARDRTGFGEQYF
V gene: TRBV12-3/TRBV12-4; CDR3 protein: CASSLEGRRAEAFF
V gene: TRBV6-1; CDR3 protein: CASSEAIAGVYEQYF
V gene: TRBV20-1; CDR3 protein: CSASLGRIANEQFF
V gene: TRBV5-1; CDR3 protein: CASIPGPGREQYF